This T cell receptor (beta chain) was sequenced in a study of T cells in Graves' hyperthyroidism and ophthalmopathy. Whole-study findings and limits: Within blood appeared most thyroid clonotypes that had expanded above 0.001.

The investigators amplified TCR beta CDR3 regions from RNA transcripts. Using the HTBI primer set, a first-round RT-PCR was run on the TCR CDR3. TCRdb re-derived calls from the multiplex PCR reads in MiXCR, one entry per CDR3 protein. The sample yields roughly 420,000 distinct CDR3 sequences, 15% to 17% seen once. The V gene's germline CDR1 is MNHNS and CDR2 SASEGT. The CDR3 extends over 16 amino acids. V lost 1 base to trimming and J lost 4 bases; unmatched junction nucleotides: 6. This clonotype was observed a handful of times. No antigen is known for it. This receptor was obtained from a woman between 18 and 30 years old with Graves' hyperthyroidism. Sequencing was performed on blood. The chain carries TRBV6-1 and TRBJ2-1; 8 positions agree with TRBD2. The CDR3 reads CASSEEGVAGYNEQFF. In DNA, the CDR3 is TGTGCCAGCAGTGAAGAAGGGGTAGCGGGATACAATGAGCAGTTCTTC.